A selection of T cell receptor beta chains follows, all from one sample in a study of blood T cells in healthy people across ages. TCRdb reprocessed the 5' RACE reads via MiXCR and lists one record per CDR3 protein. The sample holds 650,000 to 950,000 distinct CDR3 sequences, under 55% seen once. The sequenced material came from blood. These receptors originate from a man aged 55 to 70 in good health. Each CDR3 is given with its conserved first and last residue.

v_gene	CDR3aa
TRBV7-2	CASSLMGGLKNIQYF
TRBV29-1	CSVEISTDTQYF
TRBV7-8	CASSLREGNGPYEQYF
TRBV11-2	CASSLEGTSGYNEQFF
TRBV7-8	CASSLVDRVNEQYF
TRBV29-1	CSVGGGLYEQYF
TRBV10-3	CAISESMGQPQHF
TRBV7-6	CASTPRDRVYQETQYF
TRBV7-7	CASSLAGDRVQEQFF
TRBV10-2	CASSEGAQMQETQYF